Below, 13 T cell receptor beta chains from the same sample are listed, as sequenced in a study of cytomegalovirus exposure and HLA in healthy donors. The PCR made use of 60 Vbeta and 13 Jbeta primers. The method was immunoSEQ multiplex PCR; TCRdb's version includes in-frame clones alone and lacks a portion of them. The table lists about 170,000 clones, approximately 75% of them singletons. The sample consisted of PBMCs. Every receptor here comes from a girl aged 10 to 17 in good health and CMV-seronegative.

The sample holds a few counts of this clone. The rearrangement links TRBV30 to TRBJ2-5; TRBD1 agrees at 8 bases. Germline V CDR1 and CDR2: GTSNPN, SVGIG (reference sequence). Germline trimming cut 0 bases from V and 4 bases from J; bases unmatched to any gene: 10. The CDR3 contains 16 residues. The chain's CDR3 is CAWSVKGQGERETQYF. CDR3 sequence (DNA): TGTGCCTGGAGTGTAAAAGGACAGGGAGAGCGAGAGACCCAGTACTTC.

This chain joins TRBV11-2 and TRBJ1-5; D perhaps matches TRBD1 (5 bases). Between the trimmed V and J ends, which lost 5 bases and 5 bases, there was a span of 13 bases. The V gene's germline CDR1 is SGHAT and CDR2 FQNNGV. The CDR3 is 14 amino acids. The CDR3 DNA is TGTGCCAGCAGCCCACCGGGACTTCATCAGCCCCAGCATTTT. This translates into CASSPPGLHQPQHF.

This clone turned up a few times. The chain is built from TRBV9 and TRBJ1-2; possible D gene TRBD1, 5 bases. The CDR3 runs 16 residues. Germline assignment: CDR1 SGDLS and CDR2 YYNGEE. V was shortened by 3 bases and J by 0 bases, with 15 bases between the two germline ends. CDR3 residues: CASSGGGVGANYGYTF. In DNA, the CDR3 is TGTGCCAGCAGCGGGGGAGGGGTCGGAGCTAACTATGGCTACACCTTC.

V is TRBV27 and J is TRBJ2-7; TRBD2 agrees at 11 bases. This CDR3 is 14 amino acids long. Losses at the gene ends were 6 bases for V and 4 bases for J; bases not matched to a gene: 5. Germline V gene sequence: CDR1 MNHEY, CDR2 SMNVEV (reference sequence). In DNA, the CDR3 is TGTGCCAGCAGCTTAGCGGGGGGGCCGTACGAGCAGTACTTC. Protein product: CASSLAGGPYEQYF.

The V and J genes are TRBV5-6 and TRBJ2-7; tentative D call: TRBD1 (5 bases). The CDR3 has 13 amino acids. The germline V gene has CDR1 SGHDT and CDR2 YYEEEE. V dropped 4 bases and J dropped 0 bases, with 8 bases sitting between them. CDR3 region: CASSQDISYEQYF. DNA for the CDR3: TGTGCCAGCAGCCAGGACATCTCCTACGAGCAGTACTTC.

This chain uses TRBV7-2 with TRBJ2-5; no reliable D call. The CDR3 is 13 residues long. Looked up from germline, CDR1 is SGHTA and CDR2 is FQGNSA. V was clipped by 3 bases and J by 2 bases, with 7 bases between them. CDR3 sequence reads: CASSFVEQETQYF. CDR3 in DNA: TGTGCCAGCAGCTTCGTAGAACAAGAGACCCAGTACTTC.

The chain links TRBV2 to TRBJ1-1; D not resolved. The germline V gene has CDR1 SNHLY and CDR2 FYNNEI. This CDR3 comprises 12 residues. Trimming removed 5 bases from V and 2 bases from J, with 6 bases in between. The CDR3 DNA sequence: TGTGCCAGCAGTAGGAGAAACACTGAAGCTTTCTTT. The encoded protein is CASSRRNTEAFF. The entire variable domain, with the rest obtained from reference TRBV2 and TRBJ1-1, is as follows: EPEVTQTPSHQVTQMGQEVILRCVPISNHLYFYWYRQILGQKVEFLVSFYNNEISEKSEIFDDQFSVERPDGSNFTLKIRSTKLEDSAMYFCASSRRNTEAFFGQGTRLTVV.

This chain connects TRBV7-6 to TRBJ2-5; 8 nucleotides agree with TRBD2. The V segment lost 1 base and the J segment 4 bases; nucleotides outside the gene matches: 5. Germline V gene data show CDR1 as SGHVS and CDR2 as FNYEAQ. The CDR3 has 15 amino acids. The chain's CDR3 is CASSLGGGPGETQYF. In nucleotides, the CDR3 is TGTGCCAGCAGCTTAGGCGGGGGGCCTGGAGAGACCCAGTACTTC.

The chain has TRBV13 and TRBJ2-7; weak D call: TRBD1 (6 bases). CDR1 and CDR2 (germline): PRHDT, FYEKMQ (reference sequence). Trimming left V 4 bases short and J 4 bases short, with 14 bases between. The CDR3 has 14 residues. The DNA of the CDR3 is TGTGCCAGCAGCTCTACAGAGGGGGTATACGAGCAGTACTTC. Amino acid sequence: CASSSTEGVYEQYF.

The rearrangement links TRBV13 to TRBJ1-3, with no clear D. V dropped 5 bases and J dropped 0 bases, with 11 bases sitting between them. Germline CDR1 is PRHDT and CDR2 is FYEKMQ (reference sequence). This CDR3 comprises 15 residues. In DNA, the CDR3 is TGTGCCAGCAGCCTCAGCCGGGACTCTGGAAACACCATATATTTT. Its translation is CASSLSRDSGNTIYF.

The chain has TRBV6-1 and TRBJ1-2, with 7 bases identical to TRBD1. The J segment lost 0 bases and the V segment lost 4 bases, leaving 14 bases of the junction unmatched. Germline V gene data show CDR1 as MNHNS and CDR2 as SASEGT. This CDR3 region has 18 residues. The CDR3: CASSGEPPGQRANYGYTF. The CDR3 DNA follows: TGTGCCAGCAGTGGAGAACCTCCGGGACAGCGAGCTAACTATGGCTACACCTTC.

The chain joins TRBV29-1 to TRBJ1-1, with a weak D call TRBD1 (5 bases). The germline V and J ends were trimmed by 5 bases and 4 bases, with 17 bases remaining between them. The germline CDR1 and CDR2 sequences are SQVTM and ANQGSEA. The CDR3 runs to 14 residues. The CDR3 is CSVLLQARVTEAFF. The CDR3 DNA reads TGCAGCGTTCTCCTACAGGCTCGAGTCACTGAAGCTTTCTTT.

The chain links TRBV7-2 to TRBJ1-4; no firm D call. V lost 4 bases and J lost 5, with 8 bases in between. Germline assignment: CDR1 SGHTA and CDR2 FQGNSA. The CDR3 consists of 13 residues. The CDR3 nucleotides are TGTGCCAGCAGCTCGTTCGTGAATGAAAAACTGTTTTTT. It encodes CASSSFVNEKLFF.